Below are 6 T cell receptor beta chains sequenced from a single sample in a study of CD8 T cells in ankylosing spondylitis. TCRdb fed the 5' RACE reads into MiXCR, producing one record per CDR3 protein. Found here are roughly 230,000 distinct CDR3 sequences, 15% to 20% of them singletons; the top ten hold around 30%. Sequencing used blood, either unsorted or a sorted T cell fraction (not recorded which). These TCRs come from a male donor with ankylosing spondylitis or in good health (not recorded which).

This clonotype was recorded a few times. The chain carries TRBV11-2 and TRBJ2-2; 8 bases fit TRBD1. The V and J ends lost 6 bases and 2 bases, in that order; junction bases with no gene match: 14. Germline V gene sequence: CDR1 SGHAT, CDR2 FQNNGV. CDR3 length: 18 amino acids. The CDR3 DNA sequence: TGTGCCAGCAGTCAACCACCGGGACAGGCATTAAACACCGGGGAGCTGTTTTTT. This sequence encodes CASSQPPGQALNTGELFF.

This clonotype appeared a few times. The chain is built from TRBV3-1 and TRBJ2-2; D remains unclear. CDR3 length equals 12 residues. V lost 8 bases to trimming and J lost 6 bases, with 10 bases between them. Germline V gene sequence: CDR1 LGHDT, CDR2 YNNKEL (reference sequence). CDR3 DNA sequence: TGTGCCAGCCAGGTCCCGCCCGGGGAGCTGTTTTTT. Protein product: CASQVPPGELFF.

The chain uses TRBV27 and TRBJ2-3; no firm D call. Trimming removed 7 bases from V and 9 bases from J, with 23 bases in between. Germline loops: CDR1 MNHEY, CDR2 SMNVEV (reference sequence). This CDR3 has 15 residues. CDR3 protein: CASTQGLATSQTQYF. The CDR3 DNA reads TGTGCCAGCACCCAAGGGTTAGCCACCAGCCAGACGCAGTATTTT.

This clonotype was seen only a few times. The chain has TRBV12-3 or TRBV12-4 and TRBJ2-3; 8 bases line up with TRBD2. V shed 5 bases and J 0 bases; nucleotides not matched to a gene: 10. This CDR3 region has 17 residues. CDR3 in DNA: TGTGCCAGCAGTAAGGGACCACTAGCGGCTAGCACAGATACGCAGTATTTT. It encodes CASSKGPLAASTDTQYF.

This clonotype was recorded only once. The chain couples TRBV20-1 to TRBJ2-7, with 8 bases fitting TRBD2. V lost 1 base and J lost 8; bases outside the gene matches: 10. Germline V gene data show CDR1 as DFQATT and CDR2 as SNEGSKA (reference sequence). The CDR3 extends over 14 amino acids. CDR3 DNA sequence: TGCAGTGCTAGAGCTAGCGGGCCCTCCTTCAAGCAGTACTTC. This gives the protein CSARASGPSFKQYF.

This rearrangement joins TRBV7-8 to TRBJ2-7; D unclear. V was clipped by 8 bases and J by 0 bases, with 23 bases between them. Germline V CDR1 and CDR2: SGHVS, FQNEAQ. The CDR3 totals 17 residues. For the CDR3, the DNA is TGTGCCAGCTTTAGTAGGCCCAATCACACCCTCTCCTACGAGCAGTACTTC. This encodes CASFSRPNHTLSYEQYF.